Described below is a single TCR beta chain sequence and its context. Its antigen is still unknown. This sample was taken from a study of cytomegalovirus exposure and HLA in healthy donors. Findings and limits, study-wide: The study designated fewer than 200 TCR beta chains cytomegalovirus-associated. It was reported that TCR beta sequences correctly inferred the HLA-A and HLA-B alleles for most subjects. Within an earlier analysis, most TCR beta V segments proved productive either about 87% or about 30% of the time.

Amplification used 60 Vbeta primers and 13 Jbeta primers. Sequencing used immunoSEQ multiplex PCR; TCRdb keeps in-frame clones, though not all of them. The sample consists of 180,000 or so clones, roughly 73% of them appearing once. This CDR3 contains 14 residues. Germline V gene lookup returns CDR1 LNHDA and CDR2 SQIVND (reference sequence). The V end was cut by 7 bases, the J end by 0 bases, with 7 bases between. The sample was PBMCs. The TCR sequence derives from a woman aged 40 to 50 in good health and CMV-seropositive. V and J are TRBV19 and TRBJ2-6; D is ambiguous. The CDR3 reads CASTTSSGANVLTF. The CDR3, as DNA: TGTGCCAGTACAACCAGCTCTGGGGCCAACGTCCTGACTTTC.